This T cell receptor beta chain was identified during a study of blood T cell repertoires in COVID-19. At the level of the study: From the United States, Italy and Spain came samples of acute and convalescent COVID-19.

Profiling relied on immunoSEQ multiplex PCR, and the TCRdb table lists in-frame clones only, not all of them. Of about 260,000 clones listed, 75% to 90% are singletons. This CDR3 spans 17 amino acids. The germline V and J ends were trimmed by 4 bases and 1 base, with 17 bases remaining between them. Germline loops: CDR1 SEHNR, CDR2 FQNEAQ (reference sequence). Input material: peripheral blood. This TCR was sampled from a man younger than 45 with active or convalescent COVID-19. The chain recombines TRBV7-9 with TRBJ2-4; TRBD2 is a possible D gene (5 bases). CDR3: CASSSGDYGSAKNIQYF. The CDR3 coding sequence is TGTGCCAGCAGCTCCGGGGATTACGGATCGGCCAAAAACATTCAGTACTTC.